This entry describes one T cell receptor (beta chain). Its specificity is unknown. Each sample had eight separate cDNA synthesis reactions. Using the 5' RACE reads, TCRdb records one entry per CDR3 protein without DNA. The table lists a few hundred thousand distinct CDR3 sequences. The data were obtained in a study of monozygotic twins with inflammatory bowel disease. General study findings and limits: IBD patients had lower TCRbeta diversity (inverse Simpson) than healthy co-twins. Healthy twins showed more clonotype sharing with others than IBD patients, especially patients with disease activity. Repertoire likeness was no different across concordant and discordant twins, perhaps owing to restricted power.

Germline values: CDR1 SEHNR, CDR2 FQNEAQ (reference sequence). CDR3 size: 13 residues. Sequencing used blood. The receptor's source is a human donor with ulcerative colitis or Crohn's disease, or a healthy co-twin of an affected twin (not recorded which). The chain uses TRBV7-9 and TRBJ2-1; without DNA, the TCRdb call of TRBD2 cannot be checked. CDR3 amino acids: CASSPRQRNEQFF.